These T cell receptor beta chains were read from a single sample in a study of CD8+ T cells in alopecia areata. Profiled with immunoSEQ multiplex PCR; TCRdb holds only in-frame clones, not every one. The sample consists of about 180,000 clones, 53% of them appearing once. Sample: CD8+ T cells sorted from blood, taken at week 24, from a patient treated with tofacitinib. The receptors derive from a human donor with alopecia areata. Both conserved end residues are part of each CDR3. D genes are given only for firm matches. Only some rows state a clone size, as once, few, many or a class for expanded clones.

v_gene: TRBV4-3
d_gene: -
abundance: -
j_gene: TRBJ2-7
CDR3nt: TGCGCCAGCAGCCACACGCAGGGATCCTACGAGCAGTACTTC
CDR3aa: CASSHTQGSYEQYF

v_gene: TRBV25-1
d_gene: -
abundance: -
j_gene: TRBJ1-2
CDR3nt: TGTGCCAGCGGGGGCCAGCGTGGCTACACCTTC
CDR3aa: CASGGQRGYTF

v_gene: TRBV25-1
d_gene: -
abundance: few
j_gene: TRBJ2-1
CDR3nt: TGTGCCAGCATCGGTGGCAATGAGCAGTTCTTC
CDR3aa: CASIGGNEQFF

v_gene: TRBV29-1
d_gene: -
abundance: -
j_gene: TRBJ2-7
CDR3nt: TGCAGCGCACAGGGACTAACGACCTACGAGCAGTACTTC
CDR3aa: CSAQGLTTYEQYF

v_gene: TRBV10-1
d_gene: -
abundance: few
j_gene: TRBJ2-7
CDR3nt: TGCGCCAGCAGGGGGACCGGGACGAGTGAGCAGTACTTC
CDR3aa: CASRGTGTSEQYF

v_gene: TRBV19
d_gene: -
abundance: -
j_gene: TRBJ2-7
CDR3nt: TGTGCCAGTAGTTCGGGGGCAGGCACCTTTTACGAGCAGTACTTC
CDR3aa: CASSSGAGTFYEQYF

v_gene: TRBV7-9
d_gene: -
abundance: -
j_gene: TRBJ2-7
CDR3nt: TGTGCCAGCGCCCTGCGGAGGGACGAGCAGTACTTC
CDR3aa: CASALRRDEQYF

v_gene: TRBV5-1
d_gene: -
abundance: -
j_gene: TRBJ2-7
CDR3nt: TGCGCCAGCAGAGAGACAGACGAGAACCTCTACGAGCAGTACTTC
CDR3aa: CASRETDENLYEQYF

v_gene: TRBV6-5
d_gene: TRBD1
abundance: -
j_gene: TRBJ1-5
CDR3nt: TGTGCCAGCAGTGGACAGGGGTCCCTAGGACAGCCCCAGCATTTT
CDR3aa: CASSGQGSLGQPQHF

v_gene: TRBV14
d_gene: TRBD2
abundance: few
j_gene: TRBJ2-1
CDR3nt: TGTGCCAGCAGCCAAGATCTAGCGGCGTACAATGAGCAGTTCTTC
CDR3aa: CASSQDLAAYNEQFF

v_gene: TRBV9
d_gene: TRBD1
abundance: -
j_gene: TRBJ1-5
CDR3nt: TGTGCCAGCAGCAAAGGGACAGGGAACAATCAGCCCCAGCATTTT
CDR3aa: CASSKGTGNNQPQHF

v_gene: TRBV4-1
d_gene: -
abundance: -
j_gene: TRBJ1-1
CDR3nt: TGCGCCAGCAGCCCCCTTAGGGACCGCAGGGAGGCTTTCTTT
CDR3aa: CASSPLRDRREAFF

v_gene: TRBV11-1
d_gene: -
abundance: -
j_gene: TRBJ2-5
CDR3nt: TGTGCCAGCAGATTAGGCCTACAAGAGACCCAGTACTTC
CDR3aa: CASRLGLQETQYF

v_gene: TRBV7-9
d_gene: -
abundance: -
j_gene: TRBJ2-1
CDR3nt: TGTGCCAGCAGCTTAGGAAATGAGCAGTTCTTC
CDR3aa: CASSLGNEQFF

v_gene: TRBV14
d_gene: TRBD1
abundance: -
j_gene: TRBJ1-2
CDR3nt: TGTGCCAGCAGCCTTTCGACAGGGGGGTTTGCAGCTAACTATGGCTACACCTTC
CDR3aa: CASSLSTGGFAANYGYTF

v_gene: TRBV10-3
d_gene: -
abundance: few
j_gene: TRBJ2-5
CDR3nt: TGTGCCATCAGTGACGAGACTAGTCCCGAGTCGTGCCAGTACTTC
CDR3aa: CAISDETSPESCQYF

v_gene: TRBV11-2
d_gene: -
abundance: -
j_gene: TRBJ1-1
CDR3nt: TGTGCCAGCAGCTTTGGGGGTGCTGAAGCTTTCTTT
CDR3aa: CASSFGGAEAFF

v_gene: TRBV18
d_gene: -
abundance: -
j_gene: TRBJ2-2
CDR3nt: TGTGCCAGCTCACCAACTCAGGATGACACCGGGGAGCTGTTTTTT
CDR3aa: CASSPTQDDTGELFF

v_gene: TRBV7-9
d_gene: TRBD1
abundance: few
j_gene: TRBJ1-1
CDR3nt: TGTGCCAGCAGCTTCGACCAGACAGGGTTGGACACTGAAGCTTTCTTT
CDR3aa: CASSFDQTGLDTEAFF

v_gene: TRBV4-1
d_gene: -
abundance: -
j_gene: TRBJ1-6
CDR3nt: TGCGCCAGCAGCCAAGAACAAAGGGGTTCACCCCTCCACTTT
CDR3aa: CASSQEQRGSPLHF

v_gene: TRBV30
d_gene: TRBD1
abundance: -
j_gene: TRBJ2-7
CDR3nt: TGTGCCTGGAGTATAATAGGACAGGGTTACGAGCAGTACTTC
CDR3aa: CAWSIIGQGYEQYF

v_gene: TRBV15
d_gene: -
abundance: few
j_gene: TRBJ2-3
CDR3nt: TGTGCCACCAGCAGCACAGCCAGACAGGCCACAGATACGCAGTATTTT
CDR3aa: CATSSTARQATDTQYF

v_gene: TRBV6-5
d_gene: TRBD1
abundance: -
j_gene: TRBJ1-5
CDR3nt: TGTGCCAGCAGCTCCCCGGGACAGCACAATCAGCCCCAGCATTTT
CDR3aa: CASSSPGQHNQPQHF

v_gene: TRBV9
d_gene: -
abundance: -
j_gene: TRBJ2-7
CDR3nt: TGTGCCAGCAGCGTGGGCTCAGGTGGCTACGAGCAGTACTTC
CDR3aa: CASSVGSGGYEQYF